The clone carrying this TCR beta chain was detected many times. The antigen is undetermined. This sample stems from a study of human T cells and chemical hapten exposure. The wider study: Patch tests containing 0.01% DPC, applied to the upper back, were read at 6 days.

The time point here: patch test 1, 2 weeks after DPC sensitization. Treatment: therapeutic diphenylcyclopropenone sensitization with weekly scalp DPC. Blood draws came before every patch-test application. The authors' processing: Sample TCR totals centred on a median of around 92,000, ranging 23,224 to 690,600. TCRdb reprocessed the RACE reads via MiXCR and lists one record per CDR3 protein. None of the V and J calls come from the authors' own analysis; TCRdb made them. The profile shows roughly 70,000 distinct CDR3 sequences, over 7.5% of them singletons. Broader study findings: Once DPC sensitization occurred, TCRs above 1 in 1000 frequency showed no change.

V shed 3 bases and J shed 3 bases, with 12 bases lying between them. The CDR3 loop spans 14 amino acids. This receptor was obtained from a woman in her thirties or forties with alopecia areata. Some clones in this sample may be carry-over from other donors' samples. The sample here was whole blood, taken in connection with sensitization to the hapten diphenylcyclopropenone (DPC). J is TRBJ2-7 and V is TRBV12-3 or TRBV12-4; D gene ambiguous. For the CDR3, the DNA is TGTGCCAGCAGTTTGGGCCAGAAAGGCTACGAGCAGTACTTC. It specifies CASSLGQKGYEQYF.